What follows are 4 T cell receptor beta chains derived from one specimen sequenced in a study of blood T cell repertoires in COVID-19. The method was immunoSEQ multiplex PCR; TCRdb's version includes in-frame clones alone and lacks a portion of them. The sample yields about 250,000 clones, 83% seen once. Sequencing was carried out using peripheral blood. Every receptor here comes from a man in his forties with active or convalescent COVID-19.

J is TRBJ1-1 and V is TRBV5-5; D ambiguous. Germline values: CDR1 SGHKS, CDR2 YYEKEE (reference sequence). The CDR3 has 15 residues. Between the trimmed V and J ends, which lost 0 bases and 2 bases, there was a span of 11 bases. CDR3 coding DNA: TGTGCCAGCAGCTTGGTCGTTCTGGCAAACACTGAAGCTTTCTTT. This sequence encodes CASSLVVLANTEAFF.

The CDR3: CASSGVEAQYF. The CDR3 region has the DNA TGTGCCAGCAGTGGGGTAGAGGCGCAGTATTTT. This rearrangement joins TRBV2 to TRBJ2-3; D gene uncertain. The V end was cut by 4 bases, the J end by 10 bases, with 9 bases between. The CDR3 length is 11 residues. Germline loops: CDR1 SNHLY, CDR2 FYNNEI.

V gene TRBV5-4 combines with J gene TRBJ1-2; TRBD1 matches 7 bases. The germline V gene encodes CDR1 SGHNT and CDR2 YYREEE (reference sequence). This CDR3 spans 15 amino acids. Trimming took 4 bases from V and 4 from J; bases not matched to a gene: 10. The CDR3 DNA is TGTGCCAGCAGCCAAATCATGACAGGGTCCTATGGCTACACCTTC. Protein product: CASSQIMTGSYGYTF.

V is TRBV14 and J is TRBJ2-3; possibly TRBD1 for D (6 bases). The germline V and J ends were trimmed by 6 bases and 0 bases, with 7 bases remaining between them. The CDR3 totals 13 residues. Germline V lookup: CDR1 SGHDN, CDR2 FVKESK. In DNA form, the CDR3 reads TGTGCCAGCAGACAGGGTAGCACAGATACGCAGTATTTT. Protein: CASRQGSTDTQYF.